The TCR beta chain under discussion was sequenced for a study of T cell responses to AZD1222 COVID-19 vaccine. Broader study findings: Vaccine-related CD4 TCRs covered spike, predominating at 160-218 and 743-854. Repertoire sampling occurred only after the peak T cell response.

Regarding this clone: The target antigen is unknown.

Germline CDR1 is LNHDA and CDR2 is SQIVND (reference sequence). V was pared by 6 bases and J by 0 bases, with 21 bases between. The CDR3 sequence is 18 residues long. Clones were read by immunoSEQ multiplex PCR, and TCRdb kept only the in-frame ones, dropping some. The sample records 150,000 to 200,000 clones, 90% to 95% being singletons. Sequencing was performed on peripheral blood, taken 28 days after the second AZD1222 dose. This clonotype originated in an adult who received the AZD1222 COVID-19 vaccine. The chain has TRBV19 and TRBJ1-5; D call uncertain. The CDR3 spells CASSGGSTTGYSNQPQHF. CDR3 DNA: TGTGCCAGTAGCGGTGGCAGCACGACGGGATATAGCAATCAGCCCCAGCATTTT.